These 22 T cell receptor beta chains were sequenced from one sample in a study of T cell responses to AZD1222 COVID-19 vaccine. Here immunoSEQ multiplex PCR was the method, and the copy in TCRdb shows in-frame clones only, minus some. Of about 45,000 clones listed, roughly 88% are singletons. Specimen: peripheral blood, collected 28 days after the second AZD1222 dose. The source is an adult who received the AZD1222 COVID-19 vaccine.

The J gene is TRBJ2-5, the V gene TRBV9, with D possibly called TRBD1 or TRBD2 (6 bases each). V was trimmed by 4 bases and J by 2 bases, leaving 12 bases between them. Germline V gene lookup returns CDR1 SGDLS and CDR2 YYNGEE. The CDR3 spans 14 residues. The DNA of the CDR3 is TGTGCCAGCAGCCCGTGGGGGGCTCAAGAGACCCAGTACTTC. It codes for CASSPWGAQETQYF.

CDR3 sequence reads: CASKVPTNEKLFF. The CDR3 DNA sequence: TGTGCCAGCAAAGTCCCAACTAATGAAAAACTGTTTTTT. This chain connects TRBV7-8 to TRBJ1-4; no firm D call. Deletions cut 7 bases from V and 0 bases from J, with 6 bases between. The CDR3 consists of 13 residues. Per the germline V gene, CDR1 is SGHVS and CDR2 is FQNEAQ.

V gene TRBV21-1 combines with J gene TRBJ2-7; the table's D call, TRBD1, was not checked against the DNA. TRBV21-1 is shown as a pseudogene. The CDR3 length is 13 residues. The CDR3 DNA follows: TGTGCCAGCAGCAAAGGCAGGGGCAACGAGCAGTACTTC. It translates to CASSKGRGNEQYF.

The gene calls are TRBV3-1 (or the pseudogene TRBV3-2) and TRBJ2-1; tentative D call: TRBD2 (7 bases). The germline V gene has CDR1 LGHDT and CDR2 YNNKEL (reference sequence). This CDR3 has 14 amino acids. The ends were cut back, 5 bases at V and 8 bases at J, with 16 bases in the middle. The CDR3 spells CASSFASGGYEQFF. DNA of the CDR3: TGTGCCAGCAGCTTCGCCTCGGGGGGCTATGAGCAGTTCTTC.

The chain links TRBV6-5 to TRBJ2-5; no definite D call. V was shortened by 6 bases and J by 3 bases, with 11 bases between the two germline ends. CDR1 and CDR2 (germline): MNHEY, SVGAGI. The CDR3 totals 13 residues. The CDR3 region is CASSARGKETQYF. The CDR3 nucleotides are TGTGCCAGCAGCGCGCGAGGCAAAGAGACCCAGTACTTC.

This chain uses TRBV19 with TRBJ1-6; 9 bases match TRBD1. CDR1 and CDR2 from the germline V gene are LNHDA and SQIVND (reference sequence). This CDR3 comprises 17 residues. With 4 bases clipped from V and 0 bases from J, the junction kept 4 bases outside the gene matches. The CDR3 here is CASSTGQGSSYNSPLHF. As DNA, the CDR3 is TGTGCCAGTAGTACTGGACAGGGGAGCTCCTATAATTCACCCCTCCACTTT.

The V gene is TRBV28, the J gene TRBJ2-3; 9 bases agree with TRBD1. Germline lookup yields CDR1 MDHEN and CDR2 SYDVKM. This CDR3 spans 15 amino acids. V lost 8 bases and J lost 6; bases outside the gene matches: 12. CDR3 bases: TGTGCCAGCCAAGGGGGACAGGGACTGGGGGATACGCAGTATTTT. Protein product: CASQGGQGLGDTQYF. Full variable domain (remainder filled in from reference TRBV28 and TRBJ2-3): DVKVTQSSRYLVKRTGEKVFLECVQDMDHENMFWYRQDPGLGLRLIYFSYDVKMKEKGDIPEGYSVSREKKERFSLILESASTNQTSMYLCASQGGQGLGDTQYFGPGTRLTVL.

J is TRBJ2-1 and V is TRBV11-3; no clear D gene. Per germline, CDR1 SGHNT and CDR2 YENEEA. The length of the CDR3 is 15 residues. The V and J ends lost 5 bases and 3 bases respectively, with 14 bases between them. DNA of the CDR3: TGTGCCAGCAGCCCAGCCGGGTATGGCTACAATGAGCAGTTCTTC. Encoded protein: CASSPAGYGYNEQFF.

CDR3 sequence: CASREPFANTGELFF. The CDR3, as DNA: TGTGCCAGCCGAGAGCCGTTCGCGAACACCGGGGAGCTGTTTTTT. This chain joins TRBV2 and TRBJ2-2; D gene unclear. The CDR3 is 15 residues long. The germline V gene has CDR1 SNHLY and CDR2 FYNNEI. Trimming left V 8 bases short and J 0 bases short, with 13 bases between. Drawing the rest from reference TRBV2 and TRBJ2-2, the complete variable domain is EPEVTQTPSHQVTQMGQEVILRCVPISNHLYFYWYRQILGQKVEFLVSFYNNEISEKSEIFDDQFSVERPDGSNFTLKIRSTKLEDSAMYFCASREPFANTGELFFGEGSRLTVL.

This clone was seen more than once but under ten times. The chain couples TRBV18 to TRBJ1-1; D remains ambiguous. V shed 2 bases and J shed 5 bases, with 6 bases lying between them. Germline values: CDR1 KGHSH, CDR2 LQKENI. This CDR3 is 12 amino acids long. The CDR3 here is CASSPAGTEAFF. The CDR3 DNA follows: TGTGCCAGCTCACCAGCCGGAACTGAAGCTTTCTTT.

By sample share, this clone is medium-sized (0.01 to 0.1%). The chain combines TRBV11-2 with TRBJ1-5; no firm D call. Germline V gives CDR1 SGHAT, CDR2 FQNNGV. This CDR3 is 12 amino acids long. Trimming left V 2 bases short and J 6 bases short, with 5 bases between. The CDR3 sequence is CASSLPGQPQHF. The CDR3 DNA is TGTGCCAGCAGCTTACCGGGTCAGCCCCAGCATTTT.

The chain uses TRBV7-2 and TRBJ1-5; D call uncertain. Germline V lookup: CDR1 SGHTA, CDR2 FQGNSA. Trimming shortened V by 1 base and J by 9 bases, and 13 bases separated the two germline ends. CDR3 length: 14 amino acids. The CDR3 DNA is TGTGCCAGCAGCTTAGGTGGTCCACTCGGGCCCCAGCATTTT. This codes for CASSLGGPLGPQHF.

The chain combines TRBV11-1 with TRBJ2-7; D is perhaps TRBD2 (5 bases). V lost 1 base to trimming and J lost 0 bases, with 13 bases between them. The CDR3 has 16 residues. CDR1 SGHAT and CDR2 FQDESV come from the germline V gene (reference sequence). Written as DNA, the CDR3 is TGTGCCAGCAGCTTAGGAACTGTCGGGGTCTCCTACGAGCAGTACTTC. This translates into CASSLGTVGVSYEQYF.

The CDR3 spells CASSVYRGKTEAFF. Here the CDR3 DNA reads TGTGCCAGCAGTGTATACAGGGGGAAAACTGAAGCTTTCTTT. The chain is built from TRBV2 and TRBJ1-1; 8 bases match TRBD1. V lost 4 bases to trimming and J lost 5 bases; unmatched junction nucleotides: 6. Germline V gene lookup returns CDR1 SNHLY and CDR2 FYNNEI. CDR3 length: 14 amino acids.

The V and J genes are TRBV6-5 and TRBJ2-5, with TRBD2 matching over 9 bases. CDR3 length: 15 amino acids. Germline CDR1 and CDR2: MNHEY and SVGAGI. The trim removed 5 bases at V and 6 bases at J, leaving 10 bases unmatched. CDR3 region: CASSQGGGASQTQYF. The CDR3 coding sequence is TGTGCCAGCAGTCAGGGCGGGGGGGCTTCCCAGACCCAGTACTTC.

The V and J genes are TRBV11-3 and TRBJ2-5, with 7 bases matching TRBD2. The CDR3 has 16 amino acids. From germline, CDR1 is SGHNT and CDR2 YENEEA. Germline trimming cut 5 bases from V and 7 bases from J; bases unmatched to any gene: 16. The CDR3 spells CASSPEGASGIGTQYF. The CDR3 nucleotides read TGTGCCAGCAGCCCAGAAGGAGCTAGCGGCATCGGGACCCAGTACTTC. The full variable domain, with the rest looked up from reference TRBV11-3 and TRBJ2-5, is EAGVVQSPRYKIIEKKQPVAFWCNPISGHNTLYWYLQNLGQGPELLIRYENEEAVDDSQLPKDRFSAERLKGVDSTLKIQPAELGDSAVYLCASSPEGASGIGTQYFGPGTRLLVL.

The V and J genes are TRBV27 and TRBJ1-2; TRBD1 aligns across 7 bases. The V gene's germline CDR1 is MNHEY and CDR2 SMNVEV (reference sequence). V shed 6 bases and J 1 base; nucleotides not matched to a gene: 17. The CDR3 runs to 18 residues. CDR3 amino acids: CASSKVRGGEGINYGYTF. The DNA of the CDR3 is TGTGCCAGCAGCAAAGTCAGAGGGGGCGAGGGGATTAACTATGGCTACACCTTC.

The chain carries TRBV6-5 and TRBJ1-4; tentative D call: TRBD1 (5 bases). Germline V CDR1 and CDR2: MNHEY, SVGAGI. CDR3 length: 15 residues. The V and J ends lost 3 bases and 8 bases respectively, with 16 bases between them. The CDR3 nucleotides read TGTGCCAGCAGTTATTATTTCCAGGGTCGCGAAAAACTGTTTTTT. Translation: CASSYYFQGREKLFF.

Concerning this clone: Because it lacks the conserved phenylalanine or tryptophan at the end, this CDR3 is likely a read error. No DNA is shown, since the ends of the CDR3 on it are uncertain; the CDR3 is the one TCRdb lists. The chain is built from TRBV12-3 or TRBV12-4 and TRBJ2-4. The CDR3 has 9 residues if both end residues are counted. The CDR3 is CASSAPPVD.

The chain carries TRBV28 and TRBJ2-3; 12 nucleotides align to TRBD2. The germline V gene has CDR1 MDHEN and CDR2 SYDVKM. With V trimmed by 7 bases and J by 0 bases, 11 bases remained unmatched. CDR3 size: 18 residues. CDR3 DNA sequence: TGTGCCAGCATCCGACTAGCGGGGGTCACGAGTAGCACAGATACGCAGTATTTT. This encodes CASIRLAGVTSSTDTQYF.

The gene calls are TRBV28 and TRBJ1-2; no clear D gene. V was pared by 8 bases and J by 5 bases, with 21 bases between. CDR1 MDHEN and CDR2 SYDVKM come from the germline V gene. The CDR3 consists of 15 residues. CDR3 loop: CASRPRVEPRYGYTF. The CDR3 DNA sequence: TGTGCCAGCCGCCCGAGGGTGGAGCCTCGGTATGGCTACACCTTC.

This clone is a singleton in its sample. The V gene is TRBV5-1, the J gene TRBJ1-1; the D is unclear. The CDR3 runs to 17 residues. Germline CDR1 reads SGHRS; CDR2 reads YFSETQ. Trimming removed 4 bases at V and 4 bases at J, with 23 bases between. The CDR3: CASSASRLIGEGTEAFF. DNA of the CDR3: TGCGCCAGCAGCGCAAGCCGACTCATCGGGGAGGGCACTGAAGCTTTCTTT.